The 24 T cell receptor beta chains in this list originate from one sample, sequenced in a study of shared clonotypes between healthy human individuals. Generated by immunoSEQ multiplex PCR, the TCRdb table keeps only in-frame clones and is missing some. The data hold 1,500,000 or so clones, with roughly 96% observed a single time. Sequenced: naive CD4+ T cells sorted from blood. The subset here: CD45RA+ positively selected. The receptors were sampled from a young man in good health.

The chain has TRBV7-6 and TRBJ1-5; TRBD1 aligns across 7 bases. The CDR3 is 15 amino acids. CDR1 is SGHVS, CDR2 FNYEAQ, per germline. With V trimmed by 4 bases and J by 2 bases, 5 bases remained unmatched. CDR3 protein: CASSSLTGGNQPQHF. Written as DNA, the CDR3 is TGTGCCAGCAGCTCCCTCACAGGGGGCAATCAGCCCCAGCATTTT. The full variable domain, in which reference TRBV7-6 and TRBJ1-5 provide the parts outside the CDR3, is GAGVSQSPRYKVTKRGQDVALRCDPISGHVSLYWYRQALGQGPEFLTYFNYEAQQDKSGLPNDRFSAERPEGSISTLTIQRTEQRDSAMYRCASSSLTGGNQPQHFGDGTRLSIL.

The V and J genes are TRBV27 and TRBJ1-2, with D perhaps TRBD1 (5 bases). CDR3 length: 12 residues. With 5 bases removed from V and 10 bases from J, the gap between germline ends came to 14 bases. CDR1 and CDR2 from the germline V gene are MNHEY and SMNVEV (reference sequence). The CDR3 sequence is CASSPGTVLYTF. For the CDR3, the DNA is TGTGCCAGCAGTCCCGGGACGGTGCTCTACACCTTC.

This chain links TRBV9 with TRBJ2-3; D might be TRBD2 (5 bases). The V and J ends lost 1 base and 5 bases respectively, with 14 bases between them. This CDR3 is built from 15 residues. Germline lookup yields CDR1 SGDLS and CDR2 YYNGEE. CDR3 sequence: CASSVNDGKGDTQYF. The DNA for the CDR3 is TGTGCCAGCAGCGTAAATGACGGGAAAGGAGATACGCAGTATTTT.

The chain has TRBV14 and TRBJ2-7, with 7 bases identical to TRBD2. Germline CDR1 is SGHDN and CDR2 is FVKESK. The CDR3 loop spans 16 amino acids. J was trimmed by 2 bases and V by 2 bases; bases with no gene match: 9. CDR3 bases: TGTGCCAGCAGCCAACCCCGGGGGGTCGGACCCTACGAGCAGTACTTC. Encoded protein: CASSQPRGVGPYEQYF.

The gene calls are TRBV11-3 and TRBJ2-7; D tentatively reads TRBD1 or TRBD2 (5 bases each). V was pared by 5 bases and J by 4 bases, with 27 bases between. Per germline, CDR1 SGHNT and CDR2 YENEEA. The CDR3 consists of 18 residues. CDR3: CASSPEIGWGRSLYEQYF. The CDR3 DNA follows: TGTGCCAGCAGCCCCGAAATCGGGTGGGGACGGTCCCTTTACGAGCAGTACTTC.

The chain uses TRBV6-1 and TRBJ2-1; 11 nucleotides align to TRBD2. The junction had 10 bases not matched to a gene; V was cut back by 7 bases and J by 8 bases. The CDR3 spans 15 residues. Germline V gives CDR1 MNHNS, CDR2 SASEGT. This chain's CDR3 is CASTPLAGGRDEQFF. DNA for the CDR3: TGTGCCAGCACCCCGCTAGCGGGAGGTCGGGATGAGCAGTTCTTC.

The CDR3 DNA reads TGTGCCTGGAGTACCTGGACAGGACTCAATGAGCAGTTCTTC. Amino acid sequence: CAWSTWTGLNEQFF. The chain combines TRBV30 with TRBJ2-1; 7 positions match TRBD1. Germline CDR1 reads GTSNPN; CDR2 reads SVGIG (reference sequence). J was trimmed by 6 bases and V by 2 bases; bases with no gene match: 7. CDR3 length equals 14 residues.

The chain uses TRBV18 and TRBJ1-5; D ambiguous. V lost 3 bases and J lost 1, with 13 bases in between. This CDR3 is built from 16 residues. Germline loops: CDR1 KGHSH, CDR2 LQKENI. CDR3 nucleotides: TGTGCCAGCTCACCGGATCGAAGAGCCAGCAATCAGCCCCAGCATTTT. This gives the protein CASSPDRRASNQPQHF.

The chain combines TRBV14 with TRBJ2-5; 9 bases align to TRBD2. The germline CDR1 and CDR2 sequences are SGHDN and FVKESK. Germline trimming cut 0 bases from V and 1 base from J; bases unmatched to any gene: 9. The CDR3 consists of 18 residues. The CDR3 region is CASSQENISGRPQETQYF. CDR3 in DNA: TGTGCCAGCAGCCAAGAAAACATCAGCGGGAGGCCCCAAGAGACCCAGTACTTC.

The genes are TRBV28 and TRBJ1-5; D not certain. Trimming pared 6 bases from V and 3 bases from J, leaving 12 bases between. Germline values: CDR1 MDHEN, CDR2 SYDVKM. The CDR3 length is 14 residues. The CDR3 DNA follows: TGTGCCAGCAGGGCGGGAAGCTCCAATCAGCCCCAGCATTTT. It translates to CASRAGSSNQPQHF.

The rearrangement links TRBV5-4 to TRBJ2-6; unclear D gene. CDR3 length equals 15 residues. CDR1 and CDR2 from the germline V gene are SGHNT and YYREEE (reference sequence). V dropped 1 base and J dropped 2 bases, with 7 bases sitting between them. CDR3 loop: CASSLRLAGANVLTF. The CDR3 coding sequence is TGTGCCAGCAGCTTGCGTTTAGCTGGGGCCAACGTCCTGACTTTC.

The chain carries TRBV27 and TRBJ1-1; D uncertain. Germline CDR1 MNHEY, CDR2 SMNVEV (reference sequence). This CDR3 has 13 amino acids. Trimming removed 6 bases from V and 5 bases from J, with 13 bases in between. The CDR3 DNA follows: TGTGCCAGCAGAGGAAGCGGCAGTACTGAAGCTTTCTTT. Protein product: CASRGSGSTEAFF.

The rearrangement joins TRBV7-9 to TRBJ2-7; D is possibly TRBD2 (7 bases). Trimming stripped 5 bases from V and 5 bases from J, with 19 bases between. Per germline, CDR1 SEHNR and CDR2 FQNEAQ (reference sequence). The length of the CDR3 is 15 residues. The CDR3 bases are TGTGCCAGCAGCCCGAAGGGGGGGCCGGGTCACGAGCAGTACTTC. This codes for CASSPKGGPGHEQYF.

This chain joins TRBV19 and TRBJ2-3; TRBD2 matches at 7 bases. Germline V gene lookup returns CDR1 LNHDA and CDR2 SQIVND (reference sequence). V dropped 9 bases and J dropped 2; count of bases not matched to a gene: 5. The CDR3 contains 13 residues. This CDR3 reads CASSSGNTDTQYF. Written as DNA, the CDR3 is TGTGCCAGCTCTAGCGGTAACACAGATACGCAGTATTTT. Together with reference TRBV19 and TRBJ2-3, the CDR3 gives the full variable domain: DGGITQSPKYLFRKEGQNVTLSCEQNLNHDAMYWYRQDPGQGLRLIYYSQIVNDFQKGDIAEGYSVSREKKESFPLTVTSAQKNPTAFYLCASSSGNTDTQYFGPGTRLTVL.

The chain links TRBV29-1 to TRBJ1-5; 10 positions match TRBD1. Per germline, CDR1 SQVTM and CDR2 ANQGSEA. This CDR3 comprises 14 residues. V shed 7 bases, J shed 4 bases, and the junction held 7 bases outside the gene matches. For the CDR3, the DNA is TGCAGCGCCGTGGGGACAGGGGTAAATCAGCCCCAGCATTTT. Its translation is CSAVGTGVNQPQHF.

The chain recombines TRBV10-2 with TRBJ2-2, with TRBD1 as a possible D gene (6 bases). Germline CDR1 and CDR2: WSHSY and SAAADI. The CDR3 contains 16 residues. The germline V and J ends were trimmed by 8 bases and 1 base, with 17 bases remaining between them. CDR3 amino acids: CASRALRGQNTGELFF. The CDR3 DNA reads TGCGCCAGCCGCGCGCTCCGGGGACAGAACACCGGGGAGCTGTTTTTT.

This chain connects TRBV5-6 to TRBJ2-5, with D hard to call. From germline, CDR1 is SGHDT and CDR2 YYEEEE. V lost 4 bases, J lost 5 bases, and 12 bases lay in between. The CDR3 spans 13 residues. CDR3 in amino acids: CASSARLRETQYF. CDR3 nucleotides: TGTGCCAGCAGCGCGCGCCTCCGGGAGACCCAGTACTTC.

The rearrangement joins TRBV2 to TRBJ2-1, with D tentatively TRBD1 or TRBD2 (5 bases each). The CDR3 has 15 residues. The V end lost 0 bases, the J end lost 5 bases, and 11 bases lay between the germline ends. Germline V gene data show CDR1 as SNHLY and CDR2 as FYNNEI. CDR3 in amino acids: CASSEAWGINNEQFF. The CDR3 DNA follows: TGTGCCAGCAGTGAAGCTTGGGGGATCAACAATGAGCAGTTCTTC.

Comments on this clone: Additional DNA sequences in this sample encode the identical CDR3. The chain uses TRBV9 and TRBJ2-3; D not certain. This CDR3 contains 11 residues. The ends were cut back, 5 bases at V and 5 bases at J, with 6 bases in the middle. The germline V gene has CDR1 SGDLS and CDR2 YYNGEE. The CDR3 protein is CASSVRDTQYF. The CDR3 DNA follows: TGTGCCAGCAGTGTTCGAGATACGCAGTATTTT.

The chain uses TRBV9 and TRBJ1-1; possible D gene TRBD1, 5 bases. Germline V gene sequence: CDR1 SGDLS, CDR2 YYNGEE. With 3 bases removed from V and 7 bases from J, the gap between germline ends came to 19 bases. This CDR3 is 15 amino acids long. As DNA, the CDR3 is TGTGCCAGCAGCGGGGGCAGCAGAGGGGTCGGTGAAGCTTTCTTT. Translated, it gives CASSGGSRGVGEAFF.

The genes are TRBV28 and TRBJ1-4; D is perhaps TRBD1 (5 bases). In germline, CDR1 is MDHEN, CDR2 SYDVKM. The CDR3 is 17 amino acids. V shed 11 bases and J shed 0 bases, with 22 bases lying between them. CDR3 in amino acids: CAPHKVTAYATNEKLFF. The CDR3 region has the DNA TGTGCCCCTCACAAAGTGACAGCTTATGCAACTAATGAAAAACTGTTTTTT.

V is TRBV11-2 and J is TRBJ2-7; 7 nucleotides line up with TRBD1. Germline assignment: CDR1 SGHAT and CDR2 FQNNGV. The ends lost 7 bases at V and 2 bases at J; junction bases unmatched: 8. CDR3 length equals 14 residues. CDR3 DNA: TGTGCCAGCATTCCAGGGGGACCAACCTACGAGCAGTACTTC. Residues: CASIPGGPTYEQYF.

Concerning this clone itself: A read error may account for a junction end that differs from germline. This sequence joins TRBV19 and TRBJ2-5, with no clear D. Germline CDR1 LNHDA, CDR2 SQIVND (reference sequence). The CDR3 spans 12 residues. The CDR3 DNA reads as TGTGCCAGTGGTATCCTCGGGGAGACCCAGTACTTC. It is translated as CASGILGETQYF.

The gene calls are TRBV9 and TRBJ2-3; 11 positions match TRBD1. Germline CDR1 SGDLS, CDR2 YYNGEE. The CDR3 is 15 residues long. The V and J ends lost 3 bases and 3 bases, in that order; junction bases with no gene match: 3. CDR3 protein: CASSGRDRGTDTQYF. CDR3 nucleotide sequence: TGTGCCAGCAGCGGGCGGGACAGGGGGACAGATACGCAGTATTTT.